The entry that follows covers one TCR beta chain sequence. Grouping used clinical history reported by participants in a survey and questionnaire. Study processing details: For nucleated cells, counts were estimated from reference gene primer amplification. Here immunoSEQ multiplex PCR was the method, and the copy in TCRdb shows in-frame clones only, minus some. That table furnishes V, J and clone size, whereas the DNA furnished D and trimming. The sample consists of over 350,000 clones, approximately 89% of them appearing once. The J segment lost 2 bases and the V segment lost 5 bases, leaving 3 bases of the junction unmatched. Germline V gene lookup returns CDR1 SGHNT and CDR2 YYREEE (reference sequence). This CDR3 has 14 residues. The data were obtained in a study of blood T cell repertoires in COVID-19.

The TCR originated in a middle-aged woman who had been exposed to COVID-19. Sequenced sample: PBMCs or T cells enriched from blood (not recorded which). V usage is TRBV5-4 and J usage is TRBJ1-2, with 10 bases lining up with TRBD1. CDR3 in amino acids: CASRSGQGNYGYTF. CDR3 nucleotide sequence: TGTGCCAGCAGGTCGGGACAGGGGAACTATGGCTACACCTTC.